This T cell receptor beta chain was sequenced in a study of early T cells in non-severe SARS-CoV-2 infection. Study information: RNA in bulk from unsorted whole blood was sequenced, and chains were unpaired.

This clonotype was observed at least ten times. This CDR3 comprises 13 residues. Trimming left V 6 bases short and J 7 bases short, with 13 bases between. In the library, individual cDNA molecules carried attached unique molecular identifiers. TCRdb redid the calling of the 5' RACE reads with MiXCR, one entry per CDR3 protein. The repertoire holds more than 35,000 distinct CDR3 sequences, with 5.3% as singletons. The sequencing sample was made of whole blood. The chain employs TRBV12-3 or TRBV12-4 and TRBJ1-5; D is perhaps TRBD1 (6 bases). This clonotype was sampled from an adult who was a healthcare worker with PCR-confirmed SARS-CoV-2 infection or an uninfected control (not recorded which). The DNA of the CDR3 is TGTGCCAGCAGCGCAACGGGACAACAGCCCCAGCATTTT. Translated, it gives CASSATGQQPQHF.